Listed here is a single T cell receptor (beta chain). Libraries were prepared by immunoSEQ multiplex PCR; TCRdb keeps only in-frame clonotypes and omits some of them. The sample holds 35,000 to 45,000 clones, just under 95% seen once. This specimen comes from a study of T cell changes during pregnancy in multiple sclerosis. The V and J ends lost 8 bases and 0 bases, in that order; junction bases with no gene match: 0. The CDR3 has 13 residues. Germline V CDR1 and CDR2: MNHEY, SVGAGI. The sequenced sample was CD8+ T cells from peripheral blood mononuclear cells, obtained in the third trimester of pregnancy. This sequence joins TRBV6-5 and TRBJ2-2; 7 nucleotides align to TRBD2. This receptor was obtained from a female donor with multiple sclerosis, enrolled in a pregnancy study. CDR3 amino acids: CASRGANTGELFF. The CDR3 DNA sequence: TGTGCCAGCCGGGGGGCGAACACCGGGGAGCTGTTTTTT.